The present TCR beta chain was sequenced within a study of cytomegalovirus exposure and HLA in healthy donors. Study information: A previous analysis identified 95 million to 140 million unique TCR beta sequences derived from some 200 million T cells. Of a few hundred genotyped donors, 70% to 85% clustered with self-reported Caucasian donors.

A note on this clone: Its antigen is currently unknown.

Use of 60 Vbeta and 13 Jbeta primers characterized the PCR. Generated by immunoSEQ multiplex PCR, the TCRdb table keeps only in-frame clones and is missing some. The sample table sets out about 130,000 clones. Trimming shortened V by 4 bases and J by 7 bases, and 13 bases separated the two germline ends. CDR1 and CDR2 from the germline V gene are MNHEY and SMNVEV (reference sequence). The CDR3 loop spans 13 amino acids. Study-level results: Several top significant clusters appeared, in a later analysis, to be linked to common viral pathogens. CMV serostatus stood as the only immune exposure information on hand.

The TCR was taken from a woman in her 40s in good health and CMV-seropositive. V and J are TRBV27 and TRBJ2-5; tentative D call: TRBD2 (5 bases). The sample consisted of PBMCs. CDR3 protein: CASSSQRIGTQYF. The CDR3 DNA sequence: TGTGCCAGCAGTTCCCAGCGGATCGGGACCCAGTACTTC.